A selection of T cell receptor beta chains follows, all from one sample in a study of blood T cell repertoires in COVID-19. Sequencing used immunoSEQ multiplex PCR; TCRdb keeps in-frame clones, though not all of them. The repertoire holds about 69,000 clones, with nearly 80% as singletons. What was sequenced was peripheral blood. The receptors here all came from a human donor in a cohort sampled during active COVID-19. Each CDR3 is given with its conserved first and last residue. The D gene is left open where the match is weak. Size tells how often a clone was seen (once, few, many) or the class of an expanded clone, and some rows leave it out.

>TRBJ2-1|TRBD1|TRBV10-3|NA
TGTGCCACCTCGCCAGGGACAGGGAATGAGCAGTTCTTC
CATSPGTGNEQFF
>TRBJ1-1|NA|TRBV3-1/TRBV3-2|NA
TGTGCCAGCAGCCAAGTGAAGAGCGGCACTGAAGCTTTCTTT
CASSQVKSGTEAFF
>TRBJ2-2|TRBD2|TRBV5-5|NA
TGTGCCAGCAGCTCCGGGGCTAGCGGGGGAGGCACCGGGGAGCTGTTTTTT
CASSSGASGGGTGELFF
>TRBJ2-3|NA|TRBV20-1|NA
TGCAGTGCTCCTAGCACAGATACGCAGTATTTT
CSAPSTDTQYF
>TRBJ1-2|TRBD1|TRBV6-6|NA
TGTGCCAGCAGTTCCACAGGGGGGAACTATGGCTACACCTTC
CASSSTGGNYGYTF
>TRBJ2-1|NA|TRBV6-4|NA
TGTGCCAGCAGTGCGATAGGGGGCAATGAGCAGTTCTTC
CASSAIGGNEQFF
>TRBJ2-4|TRBD1|TRBV19|NA
TGTGCCAGTAGATCGACAGGGGGGGACATTCAGTACTTC
CASRSTGGDIQYF
>TRBJ2-5|NA|TRBV6-5|NA
TGTGCCAGCAGTTACGGCCCCCAAGAGACCCAGTACTTC
CASSYGPQETQYF
>TRBJ1-4|TRBD1|TRBV30|NA
TGTGCCGGGGACAGGTTTGCAACTAATGAAAAACTGTTTTTT
CAGDRFATNEKLFF
>TRBJ2-5|TRBD2|TRBV2|NA
TGTGCCAGCACGCCTAGCGGGCCTGGGGAGACCCAGTACTTC
CASTPSGPGETQYF
>TRBJ2-1|NA|TRBV19|NA
TGTGCCAGGCTACAGGACCCTCCAATATACAATGAGCAGTTCTTC
CARLQDPPIYNEQFF
>TRBJ1-5|NA|TRBV1|NA
TGCACCAGCAGCCAAGATTCCCACAGTTTGCAGCCCCAGCATTTT
CTSSQDSHSLQPQHF
>TRBJ1-5|NA|TRBV18|once
TGTGCCAGCTCACCAGCCAGGGTAGTTAGCAATCAGCCCCAGCATTTT
CASSPARVVSNQPQHF
>TRBJ1-1|NA|TRBV6-5|once
TGTGCCAGCAGTTACTCGGGGGGTACTGAAGCTTTCTTT
CASSYSGGTEAFF
>TRBJ1-6|TRBD1|TRBV5-4|NA
TGTGCCAGCAGCCCACCTGGGACAGGGAACTCACCCCTCCACTTT
CASSPPGTGNSPLHF
>TRBJ1-3|TRBD1|TRBV7-8|NA
TGTGCCAGCAGCTTGGGGACAGAGAACACCATATATTTT
CASSLGTENTIYF
>TRBJ2-2|NA|TRBV12-2|NA
TGTGCAAGTCGCCAATCTTCGGTCGGACTAGCGGGAGCCGGGGAGCTGTTTTTT
CASRQSSVGLAGAGELFF
>TRBJ2-6|NA|TRBV5-1|NA
TGCGCCAGCTCCACTACAGGGCCCGGGGCCAACGTCCTGACTTTC
CASSTTGPGANVLTF
>TRBJ2-3|TRBD2|TRBV29-1|NA
TGCAGCGGCCTGATGGGACTAGCGGGGGCCTTAGATACGCAGTATTTT
CSGLMGLAGALDTQYF
>TRBJ2-1|TRBD1|TRBV27|NA
TGTGCCAGCAGTTTATCGGGGAGGACAGGGGGCAATGAGCAGTTCTTC
CASSLSGRTGGNEQFF
>TRBJ2-1|NA|TRBV6-2/TRBV6-3|NA
TGTGCCAGCAGTTACGATGGGCTAGCCGCCTACAATGAGCAGTTCTTC
CASSYDGLAAYNEQFF
>TRBJ1-4|NA|TRBV11-2|NA
TGTGCCAGCAGCTTTCCAGGTGAAAAACTGTTTTTT
CASSFPGEKLFF
>TRBJ1-6|TRBD1|TRBV18|NA
TGTGCCAGCTCACCAACGTCCAGGGGGGCGGAATCACCCCTCCACTTT
CASSPTSRGAESPLHF
>TRBJ2-5|NA|TRBV30|NA
TGTGCCTGGAGTGTGGGCTTTGAGACCCAGTACTTC
CAWSVGFETQYF
>TRBJ2-3|NA|TRBV4-1|NA
TGCGCCAGCAGCCAAGGGGGACGGGAGACAGATACGCAGTATTTT
CASSQGGRETDTQYF
>TRBJ1-3|NA|TRBV5-1|NA
TGCGCCAGCAGCTCGGACAGTCAAAACACCATATATTTT
CASSSDSQNTIYF
>TRBJ2-7|TRBD2|TRBV20-1|NA
TGCAGTGCTAGTCAACCGACTAGCGTTACCTACGAGCAGTACTTC
CSASQPTSVTYEQYF